One sample yielded the 7 T cell receptor beta chains listed below, sequenced in a study of shared clonotypes between healthy human individuals. TCRdb keeps only in-frame clones here, not all; method: immunoSEQ multiplex PCR. The sample includes about 1,800,000 clones, about 95% seen only once; the top ten take approximately 1.2%. Selected positively for CCR7 and CD45RO-negative, naive CD8 cells excluded terminally differentiated effector memory CD45RA+ cells. The sample was naive CD8+ T cells sorted from blood. These receptor sequences come from a man between 18 and 35 years old in good health.

The rearrangement links TRBV7-9 to TRBJ2-3; D is possibly TRBD1 or TRBD2 (5 bases each). Germline V gene data show CDR1 as SEHNR and CDR2 as FQNEAQ (reference sequence). CDR3 length: 16 residues. V lost 3 bases and J 7 bases, leaving 20 bases between the germline ends. CDR3 DNA sequence: TGTGCCAGCAGCTTCCCCGGGGACGGATGGGGAAATACGCAGTATTTT. This translates into CASSFPGDGWGNTQYF.

The rearrangement uses TRBV25-1 and TRBJ2-1, with unresolved D. CDR1 and CDR2 (germline): MGHDK, SYGVNS. V gave up 1 base and J gave up 8 bases, with 9 bases separating them. This CDR3 is 13 amino acids long. Here the CDR3 reads CASSEWEAHEQFF. DNA of the CDR3: TGTGCCAGCAGTGAATGGGAAGCCCATGAGCAGTTCTTC.

The genes are TRBV6-6 and TRBJ2-2, with 8 bases that match TRBD2. V lost 5 bases, J lost 0 bases, and 2 bases stayed unmatched. From germline, CDR1 is MNHNY and CDR2 SVGAGI (reference sequence). The CDR3 loop spans 15 amino acids. The CDR3 DNA is TGTGCCAGCAGTGGTAGCGGGGCGAACACCGGGGAGCTGTTTTTT. Protein product: CASSGSGANTGELFF.

The chain joins TRBV30 to TRBJ2-1; 8 nucleotides match TRBD1. Trimming removed 3 bases from V and 8 bases from J; junction bases left unmatched: 24. Germline lookup yields CDR1 GTSNPN and CDR2 SVGIG (reference sequence). The CDR3 runs to 19 residues. As DNA, the CDR3 is TGTGCCTGGAGGGGAACGGGACAGGCGACCCTTGGCGGGGTCTATGAGCAGTTCTTC. Translated: CAWRGTGQATLGGVYEQFF.

The chain is built from TRBV19 and TRBJ2-1; D possibly corresponds to TRBD2 (6 bases). CDR1 LNHDA and CDR2 SQIVND come from the germline V gene (reference sequence). Trimming pared 11 bases from V and 0 bases from J, leaving 32 bases between. The CDR3 length is 20 residues. CDR3 nucleotide sequence: TGTGCCCTATTGGGTATCGGCAGGAGGGCCCATTGGGGCTCCTACAATGAGCAGTTCTTC. Translated: CALLGIGRRAHWGSYNEQFF.

The CDR3 region has the DNA TGCGCCAGCAGTCGGGGGGGGGCAGAGCAGTACTTC. Its protein product is CASSRGGAEQYF. The V and J genes are TRBV4-1 and TRBJ2-7; TRBD2 aligns across 8 bases. Germline V gene data show CDR1 as MGHRA and CDR2 as YSYEKL. The CDR3 spans 12 residues. Unmatched junction bases numbered 5, after V lost 6 bases and J lost 7 bases.

The chain links TRBV11-2 to TRBJ2-1; no clear D gene. This CDR3 contains 11 residues. V lost 5 bases and J lost 12, with 11 bases in between. Germline lookup yields CDR1 SGHAT and CDR2 FQNNGV. The CDR3 loop reads CASSQNQGQFF. Written as DNA, the CDR3 is TGTGCCAGCAGCCAAAACCAAGGGCAGTTCTTC.